Each of the 2 T cell receptor beta chains below was sequenced from the same sample in a study of cytomegalovirus exposure and HLA in healthy donors. Researchers ran the PCR with 60 Vbeta and 13 Jbeta primers. Generated by immunoSEQ multiplex PCR, the TCRdb table keeps only in-frame clones and is missing some. The sample contains roughly 120,000 clones, around 73% of which appear only once. The sample was PBMCs. The origin of the receptors is a man in his forties in good health and CMV-seronegative.

As concerns this clone: Other DNA sequences of this sample code for an identical CDR3. The gene calls are TRBV5-6 and TRBJ2-2; D unresolved. The CDR3 totals 14 residues. Germline loops: CDR1 SGHDT, CDR2 YYEEEE. The V and J ends lost 1 base and 1 base respectively, with 5 bases between them. The CDR3 loop reads CASSLTRNTGELFF. The CDR3 nucleotides are TGTGCCAGCAGCTTGACAAGGAACACCGGGGAGCTGTTTTTT. Filled out from reference TRBV5-6 and TRBJ2-2, the complete variable domain reads DAGVTQSPTHLIKTRGQQVTLRCSPKSGHDTVSWYQQALGQGPQFIFQYYEEEERQRGNFPDRFSGHQFPNYSSELNVNALLLGDSALYLCASSLTRNTGELFFGEGSRLTVL.

Only a few counts were recorded for this clone. The V gene is TRBV7-6, the J gene TRBJ2-6; unclear D gene. The germline V gene has CDR1 SGHVS and CDR2 FNYEAQ. This CDR3 is built from 17 residues. V lost 3 bases to trimming and J lost 0 bases, with 12 bases between them. This CDR3 reads CASSLGQHVSGANVLTF. DNA of the CDR3: TGTGCCAGCAGCTTGGGCCAACATGTCTCTGGGGCCAACGTCCTGACTTTC.